The 15 T cell receptor beta chains below were found in one sample sequenced in a study of T cell responses to AZD1222 COVID-19 vaccine. TCRdb keeps only in-frame clones here, not all; method: immunoSEQ multiplex PCR. Altogether 100,000 to 150,000 clones are present, roughly nine tenths being singletons, with the ten largest covering 1.4% to 1.5%. This material consisted of peripheral blood, taken on day 0 of AZD1222 vaccination. The receptors come from an adult in good health.

This chain joins TRBV7-2 and TRBJ1-2, with D uncertain. CDR3 length equals 14 residues. V was trimmed by 6 bases and J by 8 bases, leaving 19 bases between them. Germline V CDR1 and CDR2: SGHTA, FQGNSA. In DNA form, the CDR3 reads TGTGCCAGCAGGTCAACCCTTTCACCGCCGGGCTACACCTTC. It codes for CASRSTLSPPGYTF.

This sequence joins TRBV2 and TRBJ2-1; 7 bases align to TRBD2. Germline assignment: CDR1 SNHLY and CDR2 FYNNEI. Unmatched junction bases numbered 9, after V lost 5 bases and J lost 8 bases. This CDR3 is 14 amino acids long. CDR3 DNA: TGTGCCAGCAGTAGCCTAGTGGCGGGAGATGAGCAGTTCTTC. It encodes CASSSLVAGDEQFF.

This rearrangement joins TRBV21-1 to TRBJ1-1. TRBV21-1 is a pseudogene segment. CDR3 size: 10 residues. CDR3 loop: CASLRGEAFF. The CDR3 region has the DNA TGTGCCAGCCTGAGGGGTGAAGCTTTCTTT.

V gene TRBV6-5 combines with J gene TRBJ2-3, with D perhaps TRBD1 (6 bases). Looked up from germline, CDR1 is MNHEY and CDR2 is SVGAGI. The length of the CDR3 is 13 residues. With 9 bases removed from V and 1 base from J, the gap between germline ends came to 11 bases. CDR3 in DNA: TGTGCCAGTAAAGGGGGAGGCACAGATACGCAGTATTTT. Translating gives CASKGGGTDTQYF.

V usage is TRBV28 and J usage is TRBJ2-3, with D tentatively TRBD1 or TRBD2 (5 bases each). The V and J ends lost 5 bases and 1 base respectively, with 10 bases between them. CDR1 is MDHEN, CDR2 SYDVKM, per germline. This CDR3 has 14 residues. CDR3 protein: CASSLGRRTDTQYF. CDR3 in DNA: TGTGCCAGCAGTCTGGGACGGCGCACAGATACGCAGTATTTT.

This chain links TRBV27 with TRBJ2-7, with D tentatively TRBD2 (5 bases). Trimming removed 6 bases at V and 6 bases at J, with 12 bases between. CDR1 and CDR2 from the germline V gene are MNHEY and SMNVEV (reference sequence). The CDR3 runs to 12 residues. The CDR3 nucleotides are TGTGCCAGCAGCCCCCCCGGGGTCGAGCAGTACTTC. Translation gives CASSPPGVEQYF.

This sequence joins TRBV27 and TRBJ1-2; TRBD1 is a possible D gene (5 bases). The CDR3 consists of 16 residues. Deletions cut 3 bases from V and 0 bases from J, with 14 bases between. Germline V gene data show CDR1 as MNHEY and CDR2 as SMNVEV (reference sequence). The CDR3 nucleotides are TGTGCCAGCAGTTTTTGGGGGGGACGGTCTAACTATGGCTACACCTTC. It codes for CASSFWGGRSNYGYTF.

The gene calls are TRBV28 and TRBJ1-3; 8 positions match TRBD1. Germline trimming cut 6 bases from V and 3 bases from J; bases unmatched to any gene: 7. CDR1 and CDR2 (germline): MDHEN, SYDVKM. This CDR3 comprises 15 residues. CDR3 in DNA: TGTGCCAGCAGGATTGACAGGGGATATGGAAACACCATATATTTT. Its protein product is CASRIDRGYGNTIYF.

The V gene is TRBV2, the J gene TRBJ1-3; D remains unclear. CDR3 length: 15 residues. Germline values: CDR1 SNHLY, CDR2 FYNNEI. V was trimmed by 5 bases and J by 1 base, leaving 12 bases between them. CDR3 bases: TGTGCCAGCAGTCCAGAGACGGCATCTGGAAACACCATATATTTT. It codes for CASSPETASGNTIYF.

This chain joins TRBV5-6 and TRBJ2-7; D is unresolved. There are 14 residues in the CDR3. The V end was cut by 4 bases, the J end by 6 bases, with 17 bases between. Germline lookup yields CDR1 SGHDT and CDR2 YYEEEE. CDR3 DNA sequence: TGTGCCAGCAGCCCAGGACCAGGCATCGGCGAGCAGTACTTC. This sequence encodes CASSPGPGIGEQYF.

The chain employs TRBV7-9 and TRBJ1-5; D unresolved. The V gene's germline CDR1 is SEHNR and CDR2 FQNEAQ (reference sequence). CDR3 size: 16 residues. Trimming pared 2 bases from V and 1 base from J, leaving 12 bases between. In nucleotides, the CDR3 is TGTGCCAGCAGCTTAACGCGGGTCGAAAGCAATCAGCCCCAGCATTTT. Protein product: CASSLTRVESNQPQHF.

The V call is TRBV7-2, the J call TRBJ1-2; weak D call: TRBD1 (5 bases). Germline V CDR1 and CDR2: SGHTA, FQGNSA. The CDR3 is 14 residues long. The V end was cut by 4 bases, the J end by 5 bases, with 14 bases between. CDR3 residues: CASSSQWGGYGYTF. The CDR3 region has the DNA TGTGCCAGCAGCTCCCAATGGGGGGGATATGGCTACACCTTC. The complete variable domain, with remaining parts taken from reference TRBV7-2 and TRBJ1-2, reads GAGVSQSPSNKVTEKGKDVELRCDPISGHTALYWYRQSLGQGLEFLIYFQGNSAPDKSGLPSDRFSAERTGGSVSTLTIQRTQQEDSAVYLCASSSQWGGYGYTFGSGTRLTVV.

Regarding this clone: Germline and junction disagree at one end, which may indicate a read error. The chain has TRBV7-9 and TRBJ2-7; D gene ambiguous. The CDR3 has 11 amino acids. Germline assignment: CDR1 SEHNR and CDR2 FQNEAQ (reference sequence). CDR3 DNA: TGTGCCAGCAGCACCGCGGACCGACGAAATTTC. This sequence encodes CASSTADRRNF.

The chain uses TRBV6-6 and TRBJ2-7, with a possible D match to TRBD1 (5 bases). The CDR3 spans 14 residues. V was cut by 2 bases and J by 0 bases, with 8 bases left in between. Germline V gives CDR1 MNHNY, CDR2 SVGAGI (reference sequence). The CDR3 DNA sequence: TGTGCCAGCAGTTACGACAGTCTCTCCTACGAGCAGTACTTC. Translated, it gives CASSYDSLSYEQYF.

V and J are TRBV7-9 and TRBJ1-2; D call uncertain. This CDR3 contains 13 residues. Trimming removed 3 bases from V and 4 bases from J, with 9 bases in between. Germline CDR1 SEHNR, CDR2 FQNEAQ (reference sequence). CDR3 sequence: CASSLAASYGYTF. In DNA form, the CDR3 reads TGTGCCAGCAGCTTGGCCGCCAGCTATGGCTACACCTTC. Drawing the rest from reference TRBV7-9 and TRBJ1-2, the complete variable domain is DTGVSQNPRHKITKRGQNVTFRCDPISEHNRLYWYRQTLGQGPEFLTYFQNEAQLEKSRLLSDRFSAERPKGSFSTLEIQRTEQGDSAMYLCASSLAASYGYTFGSGTRLTVV.